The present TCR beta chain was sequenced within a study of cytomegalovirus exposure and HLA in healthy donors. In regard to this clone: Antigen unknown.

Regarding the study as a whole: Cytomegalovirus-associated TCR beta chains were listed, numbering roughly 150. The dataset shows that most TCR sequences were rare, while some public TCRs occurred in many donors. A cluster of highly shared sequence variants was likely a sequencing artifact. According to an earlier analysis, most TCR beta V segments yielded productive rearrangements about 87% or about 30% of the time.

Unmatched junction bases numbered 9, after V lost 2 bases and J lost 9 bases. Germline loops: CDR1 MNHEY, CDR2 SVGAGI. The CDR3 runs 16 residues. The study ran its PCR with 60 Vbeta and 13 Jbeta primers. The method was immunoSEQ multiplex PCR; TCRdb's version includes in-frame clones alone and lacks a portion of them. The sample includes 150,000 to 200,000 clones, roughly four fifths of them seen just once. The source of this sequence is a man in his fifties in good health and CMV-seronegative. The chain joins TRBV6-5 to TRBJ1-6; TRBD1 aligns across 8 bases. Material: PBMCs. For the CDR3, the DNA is TGTGCCAGCAGTTACGGTAATACAGGGGGATTTTCACCCCTCCACTTT. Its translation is CASSYGNTGGFSPLHF.